This T cell receptor (beta chain) is drawn from a study of blood T cell repertoires in COVID-19. The overall study: The cDNA or gDNA used as material had been derived from T cells, B-cell-depleted T cells, or PBMCs.

The assay was immunoSEQ multiplex PCR, and TCRdb's table has in-frame clones only and misses some. The sample carries 97,000 or so clones, around 90% recorded once. The CDR3 sequence is 15 residues long. Germline assignment: CDR1 MNHNY and CDR2 SVGAGI (reference sequence). V dropped 0 bases and J dropped 6; count of bases not matched to a gene: 4. Sequencing input: peripheral blood. The TCR was taken from a man aged 45 to 65 with active or convalescent COVID-19. This chain uses TRBV6-6 with TRBJ1-4; 7 positions match TRBD1. The CDR3 protein is CASSYSTGRHEKLFF. CDR3 sequence (DNA): TGTGCCAGCAGTTACTCGACAGGGAGGCATGAAAAACTGTTTTTT.